One and the same sample provided the 20 T cell receptor beta chains below, sequenced in a study of response to subunit inactivated influenza vaccine. MiXCR, run by TCRdb on the RT-PCR reads, gives a single entry per CDR3 protein. The sample holds hundreds of thousands of distinct CDR3 sequences, about 7.6% seen once. Specimen: PBMCs from blood, collected about 23 months after vaccination. The receptors were gathered from a man between 50 and 70 years old who received an inactivated influenza vaccine.

This clonotype came up a few times. Here the CDR3 DNA reads TGTGCCAGCAGCAGACGTTCCGGGGGAAAACTGTTTTTT. Amino acid sequence: CASSRRSGGKLFF. This chain uses TRBV11-3 with TRBJ1-4; possible D gene TRBD1, 5 bases. The V end lost 5 bases, the J end lost 10 bases, and 14 bases lay between the germline ends. Germline V gene lookup returns CDR1 SGHNT and CDR2 YENEEA. The CDR3 spans 13 residues.

The genes are TRBV3-1 and TRBJ2-5, with D perhaps being TRBD1 or TRBD2 (5 bases each). Germline CDR1 and CDR2: LGHDT and YNNKEL (reference sequence). There are 15 residues in the CDR3. V gave up 1 base and J gave up 5 bases, with 14 bases separating them. The CDR3 DNA reads TGTGCCAGCAGCCAAGGGTCTTTGGGGGTGGAGACCCAGTACTTC. Translation gives CASSQGSLGVETQYF.

A single count supports this clonotype. The J gene is TRBJ2-3, the V gene TRBV4-2; D could derive from TRBD1 or TRBD2 (6 bases each). The V and J ends lost 9 bases and 4 bases respectively, with 20 bases between them. The CDR3 consists of 15 residues. Per the germline V gene, CDR1 is LGHNA and CDR2 is YNFKEQ. This CDR3 reads CASRQGGGLSDTQYF. CDR3 in DNA: TGTGCCAGTCGCCAAGGTGGGGGGCTATCAGATACGCAGTATTTT.

The genes are TRBV4-1 and TRBJ1-1; tentative D call: TRBD1 (6 bases). In germline, CDR1 is MGHRA, CDR2 YSYEKL. The CDR3 contains 13 residues. Between the trimmed V and J ends, which lost 1 base and 6 bases, there was a span of 9 bases. CDR3 sequence: CASSQVWGPEAFF. The CDR3 DNA sequence: TGCGCCAGCAGCCAAGTGTGGGGGCCTGAAGCTTTCTTT.

The chain uses TRBV20-1 and TRBJ2-7; TRBD1 aligns across 7 bases. The CDR3 contains 15 residues. Germline V gene sequence: CDR1 DFQATT, CDR2 SNEGSKA (reference sequence). V was clipped by 1 base and J by 2 bases; unmatched bases: 8. The DNA for the CDR3 is TGCAGTGCTAGAGTTGAACAGGGGATCCCCTACGAGCAGTACTTC. This gives the protein CSARVEQGIPYEQYF.

The rearrangement links TRBV12-3 or TRBV12-4 to TRBJ2-7, with D tentatively TRBD1 (6 bases). The ends were cut back, 1 base at V and 0 bases at J, with 13 bases in the middle. The CDR3 loop spans 16 amino acids. DNA for the CDR3: TGTGCCAGCAGTTTAGGTCTGGGCAGGGGCTCCTACGAGCAGTACTTC. It specifies CASSLGLGRGSYEQYF.

The chain joins TRBV7-9 to TRBJ2-4; maybe TRBD1 (6 bases). Germline CDR1 SEHNR, CDR2 FQNEAQ (reference sequence). CDR3 length equals 17 residues. Trimming removed 5 bases from V and 1 base from J, with 18 bases in between. CDR3 sequence reads: CASSTPLGGRAKNIQYF. The CDR3 nucleotides read TGTGCCAGCAGCACCCCCCTAGGGGGTAGGGCCAAAAACATTCAGTACTTC.

This clonotype has just a few counts. The rearrangement uses TRBV7-9 and TRBJ1-1; a weak D match, TRBD1 (5 bases). V lost 5 bases to trimming and J lost 4 bases, with 17 bases between them. Germline lookup yields CDR1 SEHNR and CDR2 FQNEAQ (reference sequence). This CDR3 is 15 amino acids long. CDR3 in amino acids: CASSRLGGRVTEAFF. As DNA, the CDR3 is TGTGCCAGCAGCCGCCTCGGGGGTCGTGTCACTGAAGCTTTCTTT. The whole variable domain, filled in from reference TRBV7-9 and TRBJ1-1, reads DTGVSQNPRHKITKRGQNVTFRCDPISEHNRLYWYRQTLGQGPEFLTYFQNEAQLEKSRLLSDRFSAERPKGSFSTLEIQRTEQGDSAMYLCASSRLGGRVTEAFFGQGTRLTVV.

At least ten counts were recorded for this clonotype. V usage is TRBV29-1 and J usage is TRBJ2-5; 8 bases agree with TRBD2. CDR1 SQVTM and CDR2 ANQGSEA come from the germline V gene. V dropped 3 bases and J dropped 5; count of bases not matched to a gene: 5. This CDR3 has 13 amino acids. The CDR3: CSVESGRGETQYF. DNA of the CDR3: TGCAGCGTTGAGAGCGGGAGAGGGGAGACCCAGTACTTC.

This clonotype came up a few times. In DNA, the CDR3 is TGTGCCAGCAGCTTAGTCCCGCAAGAGCAGTACTTC. Translating gives CASSLVPQEQYF. This chain uses TRBV7-6 with TRBJ2-7, with D unresolved. The CDR3 spans 12 residues. Trimming pared 1 base from V and 7 bases from J, leaving 8 bases between. The germline V gene encodes CDR1 SGHVS and CDR2 FNYEAQ.

This clonotype occurred many times. The chain couples TRBV20-1 to TRBJ2-1; 8 bases agree with TRBD2. Germline-derived CDR1 and CDR2 are DFQATT and SNEGSKA (reference sequence). V was clipped by 1 base and J by 6 bases; unmatched bases: 5. The CDR3 sequence is 14 residues long. The CDR3 here is CSARGSGILNEQFF. In DNA, the CDR3 is TGCAGTGCTAGAGGTAGCGGGATTCTCAATGAGCAGTTCTTC.

There are many counts of this clonotype. This chain joins TRBV7-2 and TRBJ2-2; tentatively, D is TRBD1 or TRBD2 (5 bases each). The V end lost 5 bases, the J end lost 5 bases, and 12 bases lay between the germline ends. This CDR3 has 14 residues. Germline values: CDR1 SGHTA, CDR2 FQGNSA. In nucleotides, the CDR3 is TGTGCCAGCAGCCTATGGGGACGGACCGGGGAGCTGTTTTTT. Protein sequence: CASSLWGRTGELFF.

This clonotype has a handful of counts. The V and J genes are TRBV5-1 and TRBJ1-3; 7 bases are a match to TRBD1. CDR3 length: 15 residues. CDR1 is SGHRS, CDR2 YFSETQ, per germline. V lost 1 base and J lost 1; bases outside the gene matches: 2. The CDR3 DNA sequence: TGCGCCAGCAGCTTGCAGGGGGATTCTGGAAACACCATATATTTT. Translation: CASSLQGDSGNTIYF. Full variable domain (remainder filled in from reference TRBV5-1 and TRBJ1-3): KAGVTQTPRYLIKTRGQQVTLSCSPISGHRSVSWYQQTPGQGLQFLFEYFSETQRNKGNFPGRFSGRQFSNSRSEMNVSTLELGDSALYLCASSLQGDSGNTIYFGEGSWLTVV.

The table lists this clonotype with a few counts. The CDR3 DNA reads TGCAGTGCTAGAGATCTGGGGGGGGCCGGTGGCTACACCTTC. It specifies CSARDLGGAGGYTF. The rearrangement uses TRBV20-1 and TRBJ1-2; D might be TRBD1 (6 bases). Germline assignment: CDR1 DFQATT and CDR2 SNEGSKA (reference sequence). The CDR3 has 14 residues. V was clipped by 0 bases and J by 7 bases, with 15 bases between them.

At least ten counts were recorded for this clonotype. The chain recombines TRBV11-3 with TRBJ2-1; TRBD2 aligns across 7 bases. This CDR3 has 15 residues. Germline CDR1 SGHNT, CDR2 YENEEA. Unmatched junction bases numbered 4, after V lost 1 base and J lost 4 bases. The CDR3 sequence: CASSLGLADYNEQFF. The CDR3 bases are TGTGCCAGCAGCTTAGGGCTAGCGGATTACAATGAGCAGTTCTTC. Drawing the rest from reference TRBV11-3 and TRBJ2-1, the complete variable domain is EAGVVQSPRYKIIEKKQPVAFWCNPISGHNTLYWYLQNLGQGPELLIRYENEEAVDDSQLPKDRFSAERLKGVDSTLKIQPAELGDSAVYLCASSLGLADYNEQFFGPGTRLTVL.

This rearrangement joins TRBV27 to TRBJ1-1, with 8 bases aligning to TRBD1. The CDR3 has 15 residues. V shed 3 bases, J shed 3 bases, and the junction held 6 bases outside the gene matches. CDR1 and CDR2 from the germline V gene are MNHEY and SMNVEV (reference sequence). Here the CDR3 DNA reads TGTGCCAGCAGTTTTCAGGGGGCGTGGGACACTGAAGCTTTCTTT. Translation: CASSFQGAWDTEAFF.

This clonotype was counted many times. This sequence joins TRBV10-3 and TRBJ2-7; TRBD1 agrees at 8 bases. This CDR3 has 15 amino acids. With 6 bases clipped from V and 0 bases from J, the junction kept 7 bases outside the gene matches. Germline V gene data show CDR1 as ENHRY and CDR2 as SYGVKD. The CDR3 DNA reads as TGTGCCATCAGCGGGACAGGTGAGAGCTCCTACGAGCAGTACTTC. This gives the protein CAISGTGESSYEQYF.

Only a few counts were recorded for this clonotype. The chain joins TRBV20-1 to TRBJ2-7; 9 bases agree with TRBD1. The V and J ends lost 4 bases and 4 bases, in that order; junction bases with no gene match: 11. CDR1 DFQATT and CDR2 SNEGSKA come from the germline V gene (reference sequence). The CDR3 extends over 15 amino acids. CDR3 sequence reads: CSAIRPGQGFYEQYF. The CDR3 DNA is TGCAGTGCTATACGACCGGGACAGGGTTTTTACGAGCAGTACTTC.

This clonotype came up a few times. This chain connects TRBV12-3 or TRBV12-4 to TRBJ2-7, with 9 bases fitting TRBD1. The CDR3 length is 15 residues. The V and J ends lost 5 bases and 3 bases, in that order; junction bases with no gene match: 8. In nucleotides, the CDR3 is TGTGCCAGCAGTGCCTCCCCGGGACAGGGCTACGAGCAGTACTTC. As protein: CASSASPGQGYEQYF.

This clonotype was detected ten times or more. The chain couples TRBV29-1 to TRBJ2-5, with TRBD2 matching over 14 bases. The J segment lost 4 bases and the V segment lost 5 bases, leaving 3 bases of the junction unmatched. Germline CDR1 and CDR2: SQVTM and ANQGSEA. The CDR3 is made up of 14 amino acids. DNA of the CDR3: TGCAGCGTTTCCGGGACTAGCGGGGGAGAGACCCAGTACTTC. Its translation: CSVSGTSGGETQYF.